Below are 10 T cell receptor beta chains sequenced from a single sample in a study of T cell responses to AZD1222 COVID-19 vaccine. Only in-frame clones appear in the TCRdb table, and some are missing; sequencing was by immunoSEQ multiplex PCR. The sample has tens of thousands of clones; approximately 79% are singletons. The specimen comprised peripheral blood, sampled on day 0 of MenACWY control vaccination. These receptors came from an adult in good health.

CDR3 region: CATLGSNTEAFF. The CDR3, as DNA: TGTGCCACCCTAGGGAGTAACACTGAAGCTTTCTTT. This chain links TRBV24-1 with TRBJ1-1; D call uncertain. Per the germline V gene, CDR1 is KGHDR and CDR2 is SFDVKD. The V and J ends lost 9 bases and 2 bases respectively, with 9 bases between them. The CDR3 sequence is 12 residues long.

The V call is TRBV14, the J call TRBJ2-1, with a weak D call TRBD1 (6 bases). The CDR3 is made up of 20 amino acids. The ends were cut back, 2 bases at V and 1 base at J, with 24 bases in the middle. Germline loops: CDR1 SGHDN, CDR2 FVKESK. CDR3 sequence: CASSQLGKFTRDKSYNEQFF. The CDR3 coding sequence is TGTGCCAGCAGCCAACTAGGGAAGTTCACCCGGGACAAATCCTACAATGAGCAGTTCTTC.

In its sample, this clone was seen once. The rearrangement links TRBV28 to TRBJ1-1; the D is unclear. CDR1 is MDHEN, CDR2 SYDVKM, per germline. The CDR3 has 14 residues. V was shortened by 6 bases and J by 3 bases, with 14 bases between the two germline ends. The CDR3 sequence: CASREQGYYTEAFF. The CDR3 nucleotides are TGTGCCAGCAGGGAGCAAGGGTATTACACTGAAGCTTTCTTT.

The rearrangement uses TRBV2 and TRBJ1-5; D remains unclear. Germline V gives CDR1 SNHLY, CDR2 FYNNEI. The CDR3 totals 12 residues. Trimming pared 0 bases from V and 15 bases from J, leaving 12 bases between. The CDR3 loop reads CASSEAAADSHF. For the CDR3, the DNA is TGTGCCAGCAGTGAAGCCGCAGCCGACTCGCATTTT.

The sample holds one count of this clone. J is TRBJ1-2 and V is TRBV2; tentatively, D is TRBD1 (6 bases). The CDR3 loop spans 16 amino acids. Trimming cost V 7 bases and J 8 bases, with 26 bases left between them. CDR1 and CDR2 from the germline V gene are SNHLY and FYNNEI. CDR3: CASNPPLTGLIIGYTF. DNA of the CDR3: TGTGCCAGCAATCCACCCCTGACAGGACTTATCATCGGCTACACCTTC.

DNA for the CDR3: TGTGCCAGCAGCTTGGCAGGCACCGGGGAGCTGTTTTTT. Residues: CASSLAGTGELFF. This chain links TRBV5-4 with TRBJ2-2, with D uncertain. From germline, CDR1 is SGHNT and CDR2 YYREEE (reference sequence). V lost 0 bases and J 4 bases, leaving 4 bases between the germline ends. The CDR3 is 13 residues long.

On this clone: A read error may account for a junction end that differs from germline. The CDR3 region is CASSLEGTGVDF. CDR3 bases: TGTGCCAGCAGCTTAGAGGGGACAGGGGTTGACTTC. The chain links TRBV7-9 to TRBJ2-7; 10 nucleotides line up with TRBD1. Per germline, CDR1 SEHNR and CDR2 FQNEAQ (reference sequence). There are 12 residues in the CDR3. Looking up the rest from reference TRBV7-9 and TRBJ2-7 gives the full variable domain: DTGVSQNPRHKITKRGQNVTFRCDPISEHNRLYWYRQTLGQGPEFLTYFQNEAQLEKSRLLSDRFSAERPKGSFSTLEIQRTEQGDSAMYLCASSLEGTGVDFGPGTRLTVT.

The chain carries TRBV5-1 and TRBJ2-1, with D possibly matching TRBD2 (7 bases). V was cut by 0 bases and J by 8 bases, with 12 bases left in between. The germline V gene encodes CDR1 SGHRS and CDR2 YFSETQ. This CDR3 region has 14 residues. The CDR3 is CASSLVGAGDEQFF. The DNA of the CDR3 is TGCGCCAGCAGCTTGGTGGGGGCGGGGGATGAGCAGTTCTTC.

This clone was picked up a small number of times. The rearrangement joins TRBV2 to TRBJ2-1; tentative D call: TRBD2 (5 bases). The CDR3 contains 16 residues. Trimming removed 5 bases at V and 1 base at J, with 15 bases between. Germline V gene data show CDR1 as SNHLY and CDR2 as FYNNEI. CDR3 in DNA: TGTGCCAGCAGTACCGGGCCCCCGGGGTCCTACAATGAGCAGTTCTTC. The encoded protein is CASSTGPPGSYNEQFF.

In DNA form, the CDR3 reads TGTGCCAGCACCTATTCGCAGGGTAGCAATCAGCCCCAGCATTTT. As protein: CASTYSQGSNQPQHF. The chain couples TRBV28 to TRBJ1-5; D perhaps matches TRBD1 (5 bases). CDR3 size: 15 residues. Germline V lookup: CDR1 MDHEN, CDR2 SYDVKM. Trimming took 7 bases from V and 0 from J, leaving 13 bases between them.